The 9 T cell receptor beta chains listed next were all sequenced from one sample in a study of cytomegalovirus exposure and HLA in healthy donors. The PCR employed 60 Vbeta primers together with 13 Jbeta primers. TCRdb's table, derived via immunoSEQ multiplex PCR, lists solely in-frame clones and lacks some. Of 100,000 to 150,000 clones in the sample, 75% to 85% were seen once. Material: PBMCs. The receptor source for this set is a woman between 40 and 50 years old in good health and CMV-seronegative.

This clone was seen a few times. J is TRBJ1-2 and V is TRBV6-1, with a tentative D call TRBD1 (5 bases). In germline, CDR1 is MNHNS, CDR2 SASEGT. With 6 bases removed from V and 4 bases from J, the gap between germline ends came to 12 bases. The CDR3 is made up of 13 amino acids. CDR3 in amino acids: CASRSREVYGYTF. DNA for the CDR3: TGTGCCAGCAGGTCCAGGGAGGTCTATGGCTACACCTTC.

A few counts support this clone. The chain recombines TRBV5-1 with TRBJ1-4; the D gene is possibly TRBD1 (5 bases). The CDR3 consists of 14 residues. Deletions cut 0 bases from V and 5 bases from J, with 8 bases between. The V gene's germline CDR1 is SGHRS and CDR2 YFSETQ. CDR3 in amino acids: CASSLAAGNEKLFF. CDR3 DNA: TGCGCCAGCAGCTTGGCAGCAGGGAATGAAAAACTGTTTTTT.

The chain links TRBV10-3 to TRBJ2-7; 7 bases align to TRBD2. Germline CDR1 ENHRY, CDR2 SYGVKD. This CDR3 has 15 amino acids. V was pared by 3 bases and J by 4 bases, with 9 bases of the junction left unmatched. CDR3 bases: TGTGCCATCAGTGATCCCCTAGCGGCCGTATACGAGCAGTACTTC. It yields the protein CAISDPLAAVYEQYF.

The chain carries TRBV27 and TRBJ2-3; 8 nucleotides align to TRBD2. CDR3 length: 13 amino acids. Germline V gene sequence: CDR1 MNHEY, CDR2 SMNVEV (reference sequence). The J segment lost 8 bases and the V segment lost 8 bases, leaving 9 bases of the junction unmatched. DNA of the CDR3: TGTGCCAGCTGGGTAGCGGGAATTCCTACGCAGTATTTT. Translated, it gives CASWVAGIPTQYF.

The J gene is TRBJ2-3, the V gene TRBV6-5; D call uncertain. Germline CDR1 MNHEY, CDR2 SVGAGI. V was pared by 2 bases and J by 5 bases, with 8 bases between. The CDR3 sequence is 13 residues long. The CDR3 loop reads CASSYTSRDTQYF. CDR3 DNA sequence: TGTGCCAGCAGTTACACAAGTCGAGATACGCAGTATTTT.

CDR3 coding DNA: TGTGCCAGCAGTCCCGGGAGCGCCAAGACCCAGTACTTC. It yields the protein CASSPGSAKTQYF. The V call is TRBV7-6, the J call TRBJ2-5; D is possibly TRBD2 (6 bases). Deletions cut 6 bases from V and 6 bases from J, with 14 bases between. Germline V gene data show CDR1 as SGHVS and CDR2 as FNYEAQ. There are 13 residues in the CDR3.

V and J are TRBV4-2 and TRBJ2-5; 11 positions match TRBD2. Germline values: CDR1 LGHNA, CDR2 YNFKEQ. The CDR3 is made up of 17 amino acids. The ends lost 4 bases at V and 1 base at J; junction bases unmatched: 8. The DNA of the CDR3 is TGTGCCAGCAGCCCGGGACTAGCGGCCACTCTCCAAGAGACCCAGTACTTC. It yields the protein CASSPGLAATLQETQYF.

This rearrangement joins TRBV10-3 to TRBJ1-1, with TRBD1 matching over 8 bases. The CDR3 contains 12 residues. V shed 5 bases and J 4 bases; nucleotides not matched to a gene: 0. Germline CDR1 and CDR2: ENHRY and SYGVKD. CDR3 nucleotides: TGTGCCATCAGTACAGGGGGCACTGAAGCTTTCTTT. Its protein product is CAISTGGTEAFF.

As concerns this clone: The junction shows a germline mismatch at one end, possibly a read error. The V call is TRBV6-5, the J call TRBJ1-5; tentatively, D is TRBD1 (5 bases). Per the germline V gene, CDR1 is MNHEY and CDR2 is SVGAGI. The CDR3 is made up of 16 amino acids. The chain's CDR3 is CARSYGADPSNQPQHF. The CDR3 region has the DNA TGTGCCCGCAGTTATGGGGCAGACCCGAGCAATCAGCCCCAGCATTTT.